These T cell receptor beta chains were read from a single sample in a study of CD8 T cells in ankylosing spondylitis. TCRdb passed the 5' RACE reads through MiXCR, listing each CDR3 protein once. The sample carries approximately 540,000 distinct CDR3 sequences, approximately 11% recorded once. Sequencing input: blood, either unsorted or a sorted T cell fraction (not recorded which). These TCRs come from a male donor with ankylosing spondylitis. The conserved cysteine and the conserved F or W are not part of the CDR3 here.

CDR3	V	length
ASSSHGTGMEPQH	TRBV7-2	13
ASSLQPTEAF	TRBV12-3/TRBV12-4	10
ASSMEARVQY	TRBV6-1	10
ASSLKTGNTEAF	TRBV7-9	12
ASSRRLGLETQY	TRBV14	12
ATSDPGREGETQY	TRBV24-1	13
ASSPKYRGGNTEAF	TRBV3-1	14
ASSLQQNTEAF	TRBV7-9	11
ASEPGQGTDTQY	TRBV28	12
ASSLGGGRYNEQF	TRBV3-1	13
ASSPTQDYGYT	TRBV9	11
ASKRGPSNSEQKLF	TRBV5-1	14
ASSLRSGGNSPLH	TRBV7-2	13
ASSSDGGSVGNTIY	TRBV7-8	14
ASSQGDSREKLF	TRBV3-1	12
ASSLGQGNSYEQY	TRBV4-2	13
SARDHREFWEKLF	TRBV20-1	13
ASSLARGAGINTDTQY	TRBV5-1	16